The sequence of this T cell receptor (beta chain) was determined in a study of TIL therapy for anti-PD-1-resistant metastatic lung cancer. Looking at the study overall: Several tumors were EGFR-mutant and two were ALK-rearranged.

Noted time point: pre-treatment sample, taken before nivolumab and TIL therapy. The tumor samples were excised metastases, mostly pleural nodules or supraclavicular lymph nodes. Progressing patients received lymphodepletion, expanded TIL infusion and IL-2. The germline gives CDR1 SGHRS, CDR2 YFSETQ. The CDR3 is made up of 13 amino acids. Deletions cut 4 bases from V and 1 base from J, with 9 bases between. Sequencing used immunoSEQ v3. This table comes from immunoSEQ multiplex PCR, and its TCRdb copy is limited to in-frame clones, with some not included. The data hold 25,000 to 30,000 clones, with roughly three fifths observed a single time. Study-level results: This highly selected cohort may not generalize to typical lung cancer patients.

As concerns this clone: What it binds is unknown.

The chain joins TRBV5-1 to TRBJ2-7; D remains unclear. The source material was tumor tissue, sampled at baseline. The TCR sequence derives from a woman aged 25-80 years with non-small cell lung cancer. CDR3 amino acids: CASSPDHSYEQYF. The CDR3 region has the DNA TGCGCCAGCAGCCCGGACCATTCCTACGAGCAGTACTTC.